These 29 T cell receptor beta chains were all obtained from the same sample, sequenced in a study of CXCR3-negative and CXCR3-positive naive CD8 T cells (dated by TCRdb to between 2019 and 2020). TCRdb shows the sequencer as NextSeq 550. The Human TCR Profiling Kit (MiLaboratory) was used to prepare UMI-labeled 5' RACE TRB cDNA libraries. The reads were reprocessed in TCRdb, with one entry per CDR3 protein sequence and no accompanying DNA. In this sample's table one finds under 150,000 distinct CDR3 sequences. Around 0.28% of the sample is in the top ten clones. Their antigens remain unidentified. Points the paper makes about the study in general: TRB CDR3s from CXCR3-positive naive cells showed higher hydrophobicity (lower Kidera factor 4), lower energy, and higher strength and volume indices than CXCR3-negative naive cells.

Sequenced material: naive CXCR3+ CD8+ T cells from blood. The intended sense of this specimen's cell subset or site label: CD45RO-CCR7+CD27+CD95- naive CD8+ T cells expressing CXCR3 (TNR3+). These receptors originate from a human donor in good health. Some clones in this sample may be carry-over from other donors' samples.

The rearrangement uses TRBV20-1 and TRBJ2-1. CDR3 size: 13 residues. Germline CDR1 is DFQATT and CDR2 is SNEGSKA (reference sequence). The CDR3 is CSTSRGSYNEQFF.

This CDR3 is CASSSSRTGINEQYF. This chain uses TRBV7-9 with TRBJ2-7; the D call of TRBD1 rests on TCRdb alone, since no DNA is present to check it. Germline V gives CDR1 SEHNR, CDR2 FQNEAQ (reference sequence). The CDR3 length is 15 residues. The complete variable domain, with remaining parts taken from reference TRBV7-9 and TRBJ2-7, reads DTGVSQNPRHKITKRGQNVTFRCDPISEHNRLYWYRQTLGQGPEFLTYFQNEAQLEKSRLLSDRFSAERPKGSFSTLEIQRTEQGDSAMYLCASSSSRTGINEQYFGPGTRLTVT.

The J gene is TRBJ2-1, the V gene TRBV14; TCRdb calls TRBD1, which cannot be checked without DNA. The CDR3 spans 14 residues. Germline V CDR1 and CDR2: SGHDN, FVKESK. CDR3 amino acids: CASRQTGAGNEQFF.

The chain combines TRBV28 with TRBJ2-1; TCRdb selects TRBD1, and the lack of DNA leaves this call unchecked. The V gene's germline CDR1 is MDHEN and CDR2 SYDVKM. CDR3 length equals 12 residues. The CDR3 protein is CASSYGGAEQFF.

The chain has TRBV7-6 and TRBJ2-3. In germline, CDR1 is SGHVS, CDR2 FNYEAQ. The CDR3 length is 17 residues. The CDR3 here is CASSLNGFYEPTDTQYF.

V usage is TRBV9 and J usage is TRBJ2-7; no DNA is available, so the TRBD2 call from TCRdb remains unchecked. CDR1 and CDR2 (germline): SGDLS, YYNGEE. CDR3 length equals 15 residues. CDR3 in amino acids: CASSVEGTSAYEQYF.

The chain recombines TRBV5-1 with TRBJ2-3. Per germline, CDR1 SGHRS and CDR2 YFSETQ. The length of the CDR3 is 13 residues. The CDR3 loop is CASTSVPTDTQYF.

V and J are TRBV7-9 and TRBJ1-1; TCRdb lists TRBD1, though no DNA is available to test this call. Germline V gives CDR1 SEHNR, CDR2 FQNEAQ (reference sequence). CDR3 length equals 13 residues. CDR3 in amino acids: CASSPPAGAEAFF.

The J gene is TRBJ2-2, the V gene TRBV11-3. This CDR3 has 16 amino acids. Per germline, CDR1 SGHNT and CDR2 YENEEA. This CDR3 reads CASSHGKSANTGELFF.

The chain employs TRBV25-1 and TRBJ2-1; the D gene TCRdb calls, TRBD1, cannot be checked with no DNA. The CDR3 contains 13 residues. CDR1 and CDR2 (germline): MGHDK, SYGVNS. CDR3 loop: CASTHPGRNEQFF.

The J gene is TRBJ1-1, the V gene TRBV2; TCRdb's D call of TRBD1 is untestable without DNA. The CDR3 contains 14 residues. Germline V gene sequence: CDR1 SNHLY, CDR2 FYNNEI. The CDR3 here is CASSEGAGNTEAFF.

This chain joins TRBV7-2 and TRBJ2-2; the D call of TRBD1 rests on TCRdb alone, since no DNA is present to check it. Germline CDR1 is SGHTA and CDR2 is FQGNSA. This CDR3 region has 15 residues. CDR3 residues: CASSFGDSFTGELFF.

The chain recombines TRBV7-3 with TRBJ2-7. The V gene's germline CDR1 is SGHTA and CDR2 FQGTGA. The CDR3 is made up of 13 amino acids. The CDR3 reads CASSLTAINEQYF.

J is TRBJ2-6 and V is TRBV29-1. Germline CDR1 is SQVTM and CDR2 is ANQGSEA. CDR3 size: 14 residues. The CDR3 region is CSVKDGSGANVLTF.

V and J are TRBV29-1 and TRBJ2-7; TCRdb picks TRBD2, but there is no DNA to check that call. The CDR3 covers 14 residues. CDR1 is SQVTM and CDR2 is ANQGSEA in the germline V gene. The CDR3 region is CSAAFPWEAHEQYF.

The V call is TRBV10-3, the J call TRBJ2-1; TCRdb outputs TRBD2, but without DNA this stays unchecked. Per the germline V gene, CDR1 is ENHRY and CDR2 is SYGVKD. The CDR3 runs 14 residues. CDR3 sequence: CAISPGTNYNEQFF.

The chain couples TRBV5-6 to TRBJ2-7. Looked up from germline, CDR1 is SGHDT and CDR2 is YYEEEE. CDR3 length: 13 amino acids. CDR3 amino acids: CASSLTENYEQYF.

The chain combines TRBV27 with TRBJ2-7; the D call of TRBD1 rests on TCRdb alone, since no DNA is present to check it. The CDR3 runs to 15 residues. Germline loops: CDR1 MNHEY, CDR2 SMNVEV (reference sequence). CDR3 residues: CASSLGTGGNNEQYF.

The gene calls are TRBV29-1 and TRBJ2-1. The CDR3 is 16 amino acids. Looked up from germline, CDR1 is SQVTM and CDR2 is ANQGSEA. The CDR3 spells CGVEVPKSTVGNEQFF.

V is TRBV20-1 and J is TRBJ1-1; TCRdb's D gene call, TRBD1, goes unchecked for lack of DNA. The CDR3 covers 16 residues. CDR1 and CDR2 from the germline V gene are DFQATT and SNEGSKA (reference sequence). The CDR3 loop is CSARGTLGLGDTEAFF.

The chain combines TRBV12-3 or TRBV12-4 with TRBJ1-2; the D gene TCRdb calls, TRBD1, cannot be checked with no DNA. The CDR3 contains 14 residues. The CDR3 spells CASSLPGGGDGYTF.

The V and J genes are TRBV7-9 and TRBJ2-3; TCRdb names TRBD1, which stays unverified in the absence of DNA. This CDR3 is built from 16 residues. Germline V lookup: CDR1 SEHNR, CDR2 FQNEAQ (reference sequence). CDR3 loop: CASSASRDGEYDTQYF.

The gene calls are TRBV19 and TRBJ2-1; TCRdb's assignment of TRBD1 cannot be checked, as there is no DNA. Per the germline V gene, CDR1 is LNHDA and CDR2 is SQIVND (reference sequence). This CDR3 region has 15 residues. The CDR3 loop is CASSIGTGDYNEQFF.

The chain links TRBV12-3 or TRBV12-4 to TRBJ2-3; TCRdb proposes TRBD2, but this gene call is untestable without DNA. The CDR3 extends over 16 amino acids. CDR3 sequence reads: CASSLLAGGGADTQYF.

The rearrangement joins TRBV19 to TRBJ2-1; TCRdb's D call of TRBD2 is untestable without DNA. CDR1 and CDR2 from the germline V gene are LNHDA and SQIVND (reference sequence). The CDR3 loop spans 13 amino acids. The CDR3 sequence is CASLADGDNEQFF.

This chain links TRBV29-1 with TRBJ2-3; TCRdb's D call, TRBD2, is unchecked because there is no DNA. This CDR3 comprises 13 residues. Germline V gives CDR1 SQVTM, CDR2 ANQGSEA. CDR3 region: CSVIAELTDTQYF.

This chain links TRBV29-1 with TRBJ2-2; TCRdb's D call of TRBD2 is untestable without DNA. CDR1 SQVTM and CDR2 ANQGSEA come from the germline V gene. The CDR3 has 16 amino acids. This CDR3 reads CSVDSGPVENTGELFF.

The chain employs TRBV12-3 or TRBV12-4 and TRBJ2-7. The CDR3 has 13 amino acids. CDR3 amino acids: CASSFGRSYEQYF.

The gene calls are TRBV28 and TRBJ2-5; TCRdb's D call, TRBD1, is unchecked because there is no DNA. Germline values: CDR1 MDHEN, CDR2 SYDVKM. The CDR3 length is 15 residues. The CDR3: CASRTPAQGWETQYF.